This is a list of T cell receptor beta chains from one sample in a study of T cell repertoires in cytomegalovirus infection. Via MiXCR, TCRdb re-called the reads, giving one row per CDR3 protein. The repertoire holds approximately 500,000 distinct CDR3 sequences, about 17% seen once, with roughly a quarter in the top ten. Sequencing used CD8+ T cells from PBMCs. These receptor sequences come from a human donor in good health (CMV status not recorded). Some clones in this sample may be carry-over from other donors' samples. Both conserved end residues are part of each CDR3. The order of the fields is V gene, clone size, D gene, J gene, CDR3 DNA, CDR3 protein. The D gene is left open where the match is weak. Some rows have no size entry. The others give once, few or many, or a class for an expanded clone.

TRBV19,few,TRBD2,TRBJ2-3,TGTGCCAGTAGAAAACGACTAGCCGCCACAGATACGCAGTATTTT,CASRKRLAATDTQYF
TRBV5-6,few,NA,TRBJ1-2,TGTGCCAGCAGCTTATCGGATGGCTATGGCTACACCTTC,CASSLSDGYGYTF
TRBV19,few,NA,TRBJ1-2,TGTGCCAGCCAGGGCGGGGGCTACACCTTC,CASQGGGYTF
TRBV6-2/TRBV6-3,many,NA,TRBJ2-1,TGTGCCAGCAGTTCCTTCAGGGGCAATGAGCAGTTCTTC,CASSSFRGNEQFF
TRBV6-5,many,NA,TRBJ1-2,TGTGCCAGCAGTTACTCGAAAGGACACGAGGGGTATGGCTACACCTTC,CASSYSKGHEGYGYTF
TRBV9,NA,TRBD1,TRBJ1-2,TGTGCCAGCAGCGTTACTTCGGACAGGGTCAACTATGGCTACACCTTC,CASSVTSDRVNYGYTF
TRBV6-2/TRBV6-3,many,NA,TRBJ2-7,TGTGCCAGCAGTTACATAGGCTACGAGCAGTACTTC,CASSYIGYEQYF
TRBV27,NA,TRBD1,TRBJ2-1,TGTGCCAGCAGGACAGGGATCAGCTCCTACAATGAGCAGTTCTTC,CASRTGISSYNEQFF
TRBV2,NA,NA,TRBJ1-5,TGTGCCAGCAGTGAAGCGCTTGACAGTTCCAATCAGCCCCAGCATTTT,CASSEALDSSNQPQHF
TRBV7-6,many,TRBD1,TRBJ2-7,TGTGCCAGCAGCTTACTTCAGGGGGCAATCTACGAGCAGTACTTC,CASSLLQGAIYEQYF
TRBV7-9,few,TRBD2,TRBJ2-3,TGTGCCAGCAGACCTCCCGGGACTAGTTTCACAGATACGCAGTATTTT,CASRPPGTSFTDTQYF
TRBV27,NA,NA,TRBJ2-7,TGTGCCAGCAGCTCGAGGGGGATCGACTACGAGCAGTACTTC,CASSSRGIDYEQYF
TRBV5-1,few,TRBD1,TRBJ1-2,TGCGCCAGCAGCTTGGGGGATGGACAGGACTATGGCTACACCTTC,CASSLGDGQDYGYTF
TRBV7-9,NA,NA,TRBJ2-5,TGTGCCAGCAGATCCAGACAGACCTCTCAAGAGACCCAGTACTTC,CASRSRQTSQETQYF
TRBV7-9,many,TRBD2,TRBJ2-3,TGTGCCAGCGCCAATAGCGGGATGGGGGATACGCAGTATTTT,CASANSGMGDTQYF
TRBV20-1,NA,TRBD1,TRBJ1-5,TGCAGTGCCACGGACGACAGGGGGAGCAATCAGCCCCAGCATTTT,CSATDDRGSNQPQHF
TRBV5-1,NA,NA,TRBJ2-3,TGCGCCAGCAGCTCGTCTAGCGAGACAGATACGCAGTATTTT,CASSSSSETDTQYF
TRBV7-2,many,TRBD2,TRBJ2-7,TGTGCCAGCAGCCCCTGGGTGGCGGGGGTAAACGAGCAGTACTTC,CASSPWVAGVNEQYF
TRBV6-5,many,NA,TRBJ2-7,TGTGCCAGCAGTCTCCAAGGGGGGGGGCGCTATGGCGAGCAGTACTTC,CASSLQGGGRYGEQYF
TRBV24-1,few,TRBD2,TRBJ2-1,TGTGCCACCAGTGAGTTAGCGGGAGAAGGCTACAATGAGCAGTTCTTC,CATSELAGEGYNEQFF
TRBV7-9,many,NA,TRBJ2-1,TGTGCCAGCGGCGACAGTGAGGGCAATGAGCAGTTCTTC,CASGDSEGNEQFF
TRBV27,NA,TRBD2,TRBJ2-7,TGTGCCAGCAGTTTATCTGGACTAGCGGAGACCTACGAGCAGTACTTC,CASSLSGLAETYEQYF
TRBV28,many,NA,TRBJ2-1,TGTGCCAGCAGTTTTGAGACTCCAAACAATGAGCAGTTCTTC,CASSFETPNNEQFF
TRBV9,NA,TRBD1,TRBJ2-3,TGTGCCAGCAGCGCGGGACAGAGAGGAGATACGCAGTATTTT,CASSAGQRGDTQYF
TRBV2,few,NA,TRBJ2-5,TGTGCCAGCATCAGATCCCCGGAAGAGACCCAGTACTTC,CASIRSPEETQYF
TRBV7-3,many,NA,TRBJ2-1,TGTGCCAGCAGCTTAAACGCGGGACCCCCTAACAATGAGCAGTTCTTC,CASSLNAGPPNNEQFF
TRBV7-6,many,NA,TRBJ2-2,TGTGCCAGCAGCTTAGCTGTGGGGAGCGGGGAGCTGTTTTTT,CASSLAVGSGELFF
TRBV4-2,many,TRBD1,TRBJ1-2,TGTGCCAGCAGCCCCTCGCAGGGGGCGCTTAACTATGGCTACACCTTC,CASSPSQGALNYGYTF
TRBV7-8,many,NA,TRBJ2-3,TGTGCCAGCAGCTTATTTGACGAGACAGATACGCAGTATTTT,CASSLFDETDTQYF
TRBV27,many,TRBD2,TRBJ2-1,TGTGCCAGCCAGTATAGCGGGAGTTGGGGCAATGAGCAGTTCTTC,CASQYSGSWGNEQFF
TRBV29-1,NA,NA,TRBJ2-3,TGCAGCGTTCCGTCGAGGACCTCAGATACGCAGTATTTT,CSVPSRTSDTQYF
TRBV7-3,NA,NA,TRBJ2-3,TGTGCCAGCAGCCTAAGTGGACGTAAGGTACCAGATACGCAGTATTTT,CASSLSGRKVPDTQYF
TRBV20-1,few,NA,TRBJ2-1,TGCAGTGCCAAGGCAGGCCGGGAGCAGTTCTTC,CSAKAGREQFF
TRBV12-3/TRBV12-4,many,NA,TRBJ2-1,TGTGCCAGCAGTTTGGCCCGGACAGTTTATCCAAACAATGAGCAGTTCTTC,CASSLARTVYPNNEQFF
TRBV29-1,few,NA,TRBJ2-3,TGCAGCGTTGACAGGGACAAGACAGATACGCAGTATTTT,CSVDRDKTDTQYF
TRBV7-8,many,NA,TRBJ2-7,TGTGCCAGCAGCCAATCCGGAGGGAGCTCCTACGAGCAGTACTTC,CASSQSGGSSYEQYF
TRBV7-9,many,TRBD2,TRBJ2-1,TGTGCCAGCACCGGCCCGGGGGCTAGCGGGAGCAATGAGCAGTTCTTC,CASTGPGASGSNEQFF
TRBV6-1,many,NA,TRBJ1-2,TGTGCCAGCAGTGAAATGGGCAGAGATGGCTACACCTTC,CASSEMGRDGYTF
TRBV9,few,NA,TRBJ2-3,TGTGCCAGCAGCGTCCCGGAGGGGGCAGATACGCAGTATTTT,CASSVPEGADTQYF
TRBV27,NA,TRBD2,TRBJ2-1,TGTGCCAGCAGTCATACTAGCGGGCCCTACAATGAGCAGTTCTTC,CASSHTSGPYNEQFF
TRBV24-1,once,TRBD1,TRBJ2-7,TGTGCCACCAGTGATTCCGGGACAGGCTACGAGCAGTACTTC,CATSDSGTGYEQYF
TRBV11-2,many,NA,TRBJ2-1,TGTGCCAGCAGTAAAAGGGAGCTTGAAGTTGAGCAGTTCTTC,CASSKRELEVEQFF
TRBV6-5,few,TRBD2,TRBJ2-7,TGTGCCAGCAGACTTTCGACTAGCGGAAAGCGGGAGCAGTACTTC,CASRLSTSGKREQYF
TRBV5-1,NA,NA,TRBJ2-7,TGCGCCAGCGTACCGGGACATGGCTCCTACGAGCAGTACTTC,CASVPGHGSYEQYF
TRBV9,once,NA,TRBJ2-3,TGTGCCAGCAGCGTAGTCCCGACTCCCACAGATACGCAGTATTTT,CASSVVPTPTDTQYF
TRBV10-3,many,NA,TRBJ2-1,TGTGCCATCAGTGAGTCTGGCCAGGACGCTTACAATGAGCAGTTCTTC,CAISESGQDAYNEQFF
TRBV4-1,NA,NA,TRBJ2-7,TGCGCCAGCAGCCTTCAAAAAGGGGGAAGTAACGAGCAGTACTTC,CASSLQKGGSNEQYF
TRBV4-1,NA,NA,TRBJ2-3,TGCGCCTCTCTAGGAACGGTCACAGATACGCAGTATTTT,CASLGTVTDTQYF
TRBV5-6,few,TRBD1,TRBJ2-2,TGTGCCAGCAGCTTCGGGACAGCAAGCGGGGAGCTGTTTTTT,CASSFGTASGELFF
TRBV6-1,many,NA,TRBJ1-5,TGTGCCAGCAACCTGGGACGGGAAAATCAGCCCCAGCATTTT,CASNLGRENQPQHF
TRBV5-5,NA,NA,TRBJ1-2,TGTGCCAGCACCCCCGGACCGGGACAATCTAACTATGGCTACACCTTC,CASTPGPGQSNYGYTF
TRBV19,many,TRBD1,TRBJ2-2,TGTGCCAGTACCGAGACAGGGGGCGTCGGGGAGCTGTTTTTT,CASTETGGVGELFF
TRBV28,few,TRBD1,TRBJ2-5,TGTGCCAGCAGTTTTCCGGGACAGGGAGTACAAGAGACCCAGTACTTC,CASSFPGQGVQETQYF
TRBV6-6,few,NA,TRBJ1-4,TGTGCCAGCAGGTGGACACCAACTAATGAAAAACTGTTTTTT,CASRWTPTNEKLFF
TRBV19,NA,NA,TRBJ1-3,TGTGCCAGCCTTGGATCGGGACGACCCAATAAAGACTCGAACACCATATATTTT,CASLGSGRPNKDSNTIYF